What follows are 17 T cell receptor beta chains derived from one specimen sequenced in a study of T cell changes during pregnancy in multiple sclerosis. The table came from immunoSEQ multiplex PCR; TCRdb's copy has only in-frame clones and leaves some out. The profile covers tens of thousands of clones, with 90% appearing a single time and about 5.2% taken by the ten largest. The sample consisted of peripheral blood, taken in the third trimester of pregnancy. All receptors derive from a female donor in good health, enrolled as a control in a pregnancy study.

CDR3: CATLQGSSYNEQFF. For the CDR3, the DNA is TGTGCCACGCTACAGGGTAGCTCCTACAATGAGCAGTTCTTC. The chain uses TRBV10-3 and TRBJ2-1, with a possible D match to TRBD1 (6 bases). V was shortened by 10 bases and J by 0 bases, with 13 bases between the two germline ends. Germline-derived CDR1 and CDR2 are ENHRY and SYGVKD. The CDR3 contains 14 residues.

The chain couples TRBV15 to TRBJ2-5; no reliable D call. Trimming pared 5 bases from V and 2 bases from J, leaving 12 bases between. This CDR3 is built from 14 residues. The V gene's germline CDR1 is LNHNV and CDR2 YYDKDF (reference sequence). The CDR3 reads CATSSRQIQETQYF. CDR3 DNA: TGTGCCACCAGCTCCAGACAAATACAAGAGACCCAGTACTTC.

The chain combines TRBV9 with TRBJ2-2; TRBD2 aligns across 7 bases. The CDR3 is 17 amino acids. Germline V gene data show CDR1 as SGDLS and CDR2 as YYNGEE. V shed 2 bases and J 3 bases; nucleotides not matched to a gene: 10. The CDR3 coding sequence is TGTGCCAGCAGCGTCCCCGAGGCGGGGGAGGACACCGGGGAGCTGTTTTTT. Translation: CASSVPEAGEDTGELFF. Variable domain in full (rest from reference TRBV9 and TRBJ2-2): DSGVTQTPKHLITATGQRVTLRCSPRSGDLSVYWYQQSLDQGLQFLIQYYNGEERAKGNILERFSAQQFPDLHSELNLSSLELGDSALYFCASSVPEAGEDTGELFFGEGSRLTVL.

This sequence joins TRBV11-3 and TRBJ2-5; D uncertain. CDR1 is SGHNT and CDR2 is YENEEA in the germline V gene. Deletions cut 5 bases from V and 2 bases from J, with 9 bases between. This CDR3 contains 13 residues. CDR3 coding DNA: TGTGCCAGCAGCCACGGGTTACAAGAGACCCAGTACTTC. Its translation is CASSHGLQETQYF.

This chain uses TRBV15 with TRBJ2-3; 7 nucleotides align to TRBD1. The CDR3 is made up of 16 amino acids. In germline, CDR1 is LNHNV, CDR2 YYDKDF (reference sequence). J lost 3 bases, V lost 4 bases, and 10 bases had no gene match. The CDR3 bases are TGTGCCACCAGCATACCGACAGGGATGGGTACAGATACGCAGTATTTT. Translation gives CATSIPTGMGTDTQYF.

The V call is TRBV18, the J call TRBJ2-7; 8 nucleotides agree with TRBD1. V shed 0 bases and J 5 bases; nucleotides not matched to a gene: 6. Germline CDR1 and CDR2: KGHSH and LQKENI. This CDR3 comprises 15 residues. CDR3: CASSPPAGGSNEQYF. The CDR3 nucleotides are TGTGCCAGCTCACCACCGGCAGGGGGCTCGAACGAGCAGTACTTC.

The V call is TRBV7-2, the J call TRBJ2-3; D remains ambiguous. Germline V CDR1 and CDR2: SGHTA, FQGNSA. V lost 1 base and J 3 bases, leaving 8 bases between the germline ends. CDR3 length: 14 residues. The CDR3 spells CASSLEIRTDTQYF. CDR3 in DNA: TGTGCCAGCAGCTTAGAGATACGGACAGATACGCAGTATTTT.

This clone counts as medium-sized. The V call is TRBV6-1, the J call TRBJ2-7; TRBD1 is a possible D gene (7 bases). CDR3 length: 14 amino acids. V was shortened by 2 bases and J by 2 bases, with 10 bases between the two germline ends. Germline V CDR1 and CDR2: MNHNS, SASEGT. CDR3 sequence: CASSEQGEAYEQYF. The CDR3 nucleotides are TGTGCCAGCAGTGAACAGGGGGAGGCCTACGAGCAGTACTTC.

This chain joins TRBV7-6 and TRBJ2-1, with D tentatively TRBD2 (6 bases). V lost 2 bases and J lost 0, with 8 bases in between. This CDR3 region has 15 residues. Germline CDR1 and CDR2: SGHVS and FNYEAQ. CDR3 loop: CASSLNGGSYNEQFF. CDR3 sequence (DNA): TGTGCCAGCAGCTTAAACGGGGGCTCCTACAATGAGCAGTTCTTC.

The chain is built from TRBV29-1 and TRBJ1-6, with D possibly TRBD1 on 5 matching bases. The CDR3 spans 16 residues. The V end lost 5 bases, the J end lost 0 bases, and 14 bases lay between the germline ends. Germline CDR1 SQVTM, CDR2 ANQGSEA. The CDR3 region has the DNA TGCAGCGTTCGGTTCGACAGTAGCTCCTATAATTCACCCCTCCACTTT. Encoded protein: CSVRFDSSSYNSPLHF.

About this clone itself: Germline and junction disagree at one end, which may indicate a read error. The chain uses TRBV18 and TRBJ1-1; 7 bases match TRBD1. CDR3 size: 15 residues. Germline loops: CDR1 KGHSH, CDR2 LQKENI. CDR3 in DNA: TGTGCCAGCTCTCCACGCCAGGGGGAGGCTACTGAAGCTTTCTTT. The encoded protein is CASSPRQGEATEAFF.

The chain carries TRBV5-1 and TRBJ2-3, with unresolved D. The CDR3 covers 16 residues. Trimming removed 5 bases from V and 2 bases from J, with 18 bases in between. Germline values: CDR1 SGHRS, CDR2 YFSETQ. The chain's CDR3 is CASRLEVGFPTDTQYF. The DNA for the CDR3 is TGCGCCAGCAGGCTTGAAGTGGGCTTCCCCACAGATACGCAGTATTTT.

This clone has only a few counts. The chain employs TRBV27 and TRBJ1-2, with 7 bases aligning to TRBD1. Unmatched junction bases numbered 2, after V lost 2 bases and J lost 5 bases. CDR1 MNHEY and CDR2 SMNVEV come from the germline V gene (reference sequence). The CDR3 extends over 13 amino acids. The CDR3 coding sequence is TGTGCCAGCAGTTTAAACAGGGGTTATGGCTACACCTTC. As protein: CASSLNRGYGYTF.

The chain joins TRBV11-2 to TRBJ2-5; D perhaps matches TRBD1 (6 bases). Germline-derived CDR1 and CDR2 are SGHAT and FQNNGV. This CDR3 is built from 14 residues. V was cut by 0 bases and J by 5 bases, with 10 bases left in between. The CDR3 DNA sequence: TGTGCCAGCAGCTTAGATAGGGGGTCCGAGACCCAGTACTTC. This sequence encodes CASSLDRGSETQYF.

This clone has a handful of counts. The chain links TRBV27 to TRBJ1-6; no firm D call. Germline V gene sequence: CDR1 MNHEY, CDR2 SMNVEV (reference sequence). V was cut by 6 bases and J by 10 bases, with 22 bases left in between. The length of the CDR3 is 16 residues. The CDR3 sequence is CASRQQKSPSHSPLHF. CDR3 DNA sequence: TGTGCCAGCAGGCAACAGAAATCGCCGTCCCACTCACCCCTCCACTTT.

The gene calls are TRBV2 and TRBJ2-5; D is possibly TRBD1 (5 bases). V gave up 1 base and J gave up 5 bases, with 17 bases separating them. This CDR3 region has 16 residues. Looked up from germline, CDR1 is SNHLY and CDR2 is FYNNEI. CDR3: CASSEGTPPTWETQYF. The DNA for the CDR3 is TGTGCCAGCAGTGAAGGGACACCCCCTACATGGGAGACCCAGTACTTC.

The chain combines TRBV10-1 with TRBJ2-1, with TRBD2 identical over 7 bases. V was clipped by 0 bases and J by 5 bases; unmatched bases: 4. The germline gives CDR1 WNHNN, CDR2 SYGVQD (reference sequence). This CDR3 has 15 residues. The CDR3 DNA is TGCGCCAGCAGTGAGTCCTGGCGGGAGAACAATGAGCAGTTCTTC. This gives the protein CASSESWRENNEQFF.